This T cell receptor (beta chain) stems from a study of spatial heterogeneity in lung cancer. Overall study: Samples were obtained from 65 to 80 donors, all untreated early-stage non-small cell lung cancer patients. At a median of around 2 years after resection, follow-up PBMC samples were sequenced when available.

This clonotype occurred many times. This sample's time point: blood at routine non-recurrence follow-up after resection. Unsorted whole RNA from tumor, nontumor lung or frozen PBMC underwent sequencing. MiXCR, applied by TCRdb to the 5' RACE reads, yields one record per CDR3 protein. The sample records just over 70,000 distinct CDR3 sequences, less than 9.5% being singletons. This clonotype was obtained from a female donor with early-stage non-small cell lung cancer. The sequences come from PBMCs, collected at follow-up.

The CDR3 loop reads CAISAGTGGRGGYGYTF. In nucleotides, the CDR3 is TGTGCCATCAGCGCCGGGACAGGGGGCCGTGGGGGCTATGGCTACACCTTC. The rearrangement uses TRBV10-3 and TRBJ1-2, with 12 nucleotides matching TRBD1. The CDR3 length is 17 residues. The germline V gene encodes CDR1 ENHRY and CDR2 SYGVKD. V shed 6 bases and J 4 bases; nucleotides not matched to a gene: 12.